What follows are 4 T cell receptor beta chains derived from one specimen sequenced in a study of beta chain features in type 1 diabetes. cDNA synthesis used the whole RNA isolate, giving expressed TCRB sequences. The data were produced by immunoSEQ multiplex PCR, yet TCRdb's version contains in-frame clones alone and is incomplete. The sample lists under 900,000 clones; roughly 17% were seen once. Sequenced material: naive CD4+ T cells from blood. The receptors were sampled from a woman aged 18-35 years in good health.

This clone was detected only a few times. The chain carries TRBV10-3 and TRBJ1-1; D may be TRBD1 (5 bases). The V end lost 0 bases, the J end lost 5 bases, and 7 bases lay between the germline ends. The CDR3 length is 13 residues. CDR1 and CDR2 (germline): ENHRY, SYGVKD. The CDR3 sequence is CAISESWGTEAFF. Here the CDR3 DNA reads TGTGCCATCAGTGAGTCATGGGGGACTGAAGCTTTCTTT.

The rearrangement links TRBV18 to TRBJ2-3, with 11 bases that match TRBD2. Germline V lookup: CDR1 KGHSH, CDR2 LQKENI. The CDR3 consists of 16 residues. V shed 2 bases and J 2 bases; nucleotides not matched to a gene: 3. The CDR3 region has the DNA TGTGCCAGCTCACCAGCACTAGCGGGAGCCACAGATACGCAGTATTTT. This translates into CASSPALAGATDTQYF.

This clone was seen only a few times. The chain employs TRBV2 and TRBJ1-1; D unclear. Germline V lookup: CDR1 SNHLY, CDR2 FYNNEI. CDR3 length equals 11 residues. Trimming cost V 8 bases and J 4 bases, with 8 bases left between them. CDR3 amino acids: CASLEGTEAFF. The CDR3 DNA reads as TGTGCCAGCCTCGAGGGCACTGAAGCTTTCTTT.

The rearrangement links TRBV4-3 to TRBJ2-3, with D unresolved. CDR3 length: 14 amino acids. Trimming shortened V by 2 bases and J by 7 bases, and 13 bases separated the two germline ends. Germline V gene sequence: CDR1 LGHNA, CDR2 YSLEER. The CDR3 loop is CASSQQIGSNTQYF. CDR3 nucleotides: TGCGCCAGCAGCCAACAGATCGGCTCCAATACGCAGTATTTT.